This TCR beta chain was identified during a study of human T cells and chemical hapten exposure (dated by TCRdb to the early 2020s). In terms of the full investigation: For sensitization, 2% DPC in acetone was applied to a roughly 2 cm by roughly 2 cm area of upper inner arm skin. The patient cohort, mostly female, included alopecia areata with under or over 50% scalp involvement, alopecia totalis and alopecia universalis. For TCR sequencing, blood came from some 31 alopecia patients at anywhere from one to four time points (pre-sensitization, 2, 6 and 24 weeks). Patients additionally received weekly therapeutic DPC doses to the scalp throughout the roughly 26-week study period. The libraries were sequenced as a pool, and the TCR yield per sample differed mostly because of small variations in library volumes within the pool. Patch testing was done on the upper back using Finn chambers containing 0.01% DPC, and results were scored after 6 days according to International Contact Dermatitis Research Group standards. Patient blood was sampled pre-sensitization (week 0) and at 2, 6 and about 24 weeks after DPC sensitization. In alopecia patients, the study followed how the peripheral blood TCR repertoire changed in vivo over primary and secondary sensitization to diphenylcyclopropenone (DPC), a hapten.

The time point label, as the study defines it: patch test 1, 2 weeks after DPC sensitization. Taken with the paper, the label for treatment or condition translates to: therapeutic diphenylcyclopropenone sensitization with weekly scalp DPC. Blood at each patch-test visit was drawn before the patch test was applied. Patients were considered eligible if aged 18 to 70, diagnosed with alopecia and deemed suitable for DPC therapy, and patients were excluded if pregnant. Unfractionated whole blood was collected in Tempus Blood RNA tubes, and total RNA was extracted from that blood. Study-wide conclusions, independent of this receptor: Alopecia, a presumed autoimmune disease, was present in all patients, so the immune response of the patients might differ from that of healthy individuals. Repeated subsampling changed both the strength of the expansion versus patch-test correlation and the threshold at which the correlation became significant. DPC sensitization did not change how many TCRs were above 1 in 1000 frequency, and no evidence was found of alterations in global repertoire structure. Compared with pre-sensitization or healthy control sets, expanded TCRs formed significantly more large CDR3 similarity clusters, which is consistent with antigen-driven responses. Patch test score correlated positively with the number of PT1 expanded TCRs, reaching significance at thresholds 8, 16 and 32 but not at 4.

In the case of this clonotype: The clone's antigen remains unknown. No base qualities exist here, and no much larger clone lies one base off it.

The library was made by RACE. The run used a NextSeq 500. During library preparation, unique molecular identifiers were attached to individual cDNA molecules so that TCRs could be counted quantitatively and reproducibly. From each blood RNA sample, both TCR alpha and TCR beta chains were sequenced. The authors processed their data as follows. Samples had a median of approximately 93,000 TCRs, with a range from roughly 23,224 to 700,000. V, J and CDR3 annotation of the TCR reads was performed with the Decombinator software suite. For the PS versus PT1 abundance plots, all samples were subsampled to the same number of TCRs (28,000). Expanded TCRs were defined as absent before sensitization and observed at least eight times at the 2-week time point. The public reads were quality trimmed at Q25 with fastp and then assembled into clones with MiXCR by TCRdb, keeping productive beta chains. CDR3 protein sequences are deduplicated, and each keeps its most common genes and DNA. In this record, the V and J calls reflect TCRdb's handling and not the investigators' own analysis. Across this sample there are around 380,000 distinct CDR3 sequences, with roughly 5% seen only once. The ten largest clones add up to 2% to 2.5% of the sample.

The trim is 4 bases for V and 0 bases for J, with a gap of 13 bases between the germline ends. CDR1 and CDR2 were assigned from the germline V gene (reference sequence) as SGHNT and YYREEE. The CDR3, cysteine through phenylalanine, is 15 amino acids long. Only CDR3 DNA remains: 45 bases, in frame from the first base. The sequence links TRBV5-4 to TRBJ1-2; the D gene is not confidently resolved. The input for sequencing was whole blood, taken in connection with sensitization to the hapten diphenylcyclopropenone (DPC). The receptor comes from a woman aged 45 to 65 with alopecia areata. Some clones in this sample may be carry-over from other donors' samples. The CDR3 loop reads CASSPSVRANYGYTF. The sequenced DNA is TGTGCCAGCAGCCCAAGCGTCCGAGCTAACTATGGCTACACCTTC.